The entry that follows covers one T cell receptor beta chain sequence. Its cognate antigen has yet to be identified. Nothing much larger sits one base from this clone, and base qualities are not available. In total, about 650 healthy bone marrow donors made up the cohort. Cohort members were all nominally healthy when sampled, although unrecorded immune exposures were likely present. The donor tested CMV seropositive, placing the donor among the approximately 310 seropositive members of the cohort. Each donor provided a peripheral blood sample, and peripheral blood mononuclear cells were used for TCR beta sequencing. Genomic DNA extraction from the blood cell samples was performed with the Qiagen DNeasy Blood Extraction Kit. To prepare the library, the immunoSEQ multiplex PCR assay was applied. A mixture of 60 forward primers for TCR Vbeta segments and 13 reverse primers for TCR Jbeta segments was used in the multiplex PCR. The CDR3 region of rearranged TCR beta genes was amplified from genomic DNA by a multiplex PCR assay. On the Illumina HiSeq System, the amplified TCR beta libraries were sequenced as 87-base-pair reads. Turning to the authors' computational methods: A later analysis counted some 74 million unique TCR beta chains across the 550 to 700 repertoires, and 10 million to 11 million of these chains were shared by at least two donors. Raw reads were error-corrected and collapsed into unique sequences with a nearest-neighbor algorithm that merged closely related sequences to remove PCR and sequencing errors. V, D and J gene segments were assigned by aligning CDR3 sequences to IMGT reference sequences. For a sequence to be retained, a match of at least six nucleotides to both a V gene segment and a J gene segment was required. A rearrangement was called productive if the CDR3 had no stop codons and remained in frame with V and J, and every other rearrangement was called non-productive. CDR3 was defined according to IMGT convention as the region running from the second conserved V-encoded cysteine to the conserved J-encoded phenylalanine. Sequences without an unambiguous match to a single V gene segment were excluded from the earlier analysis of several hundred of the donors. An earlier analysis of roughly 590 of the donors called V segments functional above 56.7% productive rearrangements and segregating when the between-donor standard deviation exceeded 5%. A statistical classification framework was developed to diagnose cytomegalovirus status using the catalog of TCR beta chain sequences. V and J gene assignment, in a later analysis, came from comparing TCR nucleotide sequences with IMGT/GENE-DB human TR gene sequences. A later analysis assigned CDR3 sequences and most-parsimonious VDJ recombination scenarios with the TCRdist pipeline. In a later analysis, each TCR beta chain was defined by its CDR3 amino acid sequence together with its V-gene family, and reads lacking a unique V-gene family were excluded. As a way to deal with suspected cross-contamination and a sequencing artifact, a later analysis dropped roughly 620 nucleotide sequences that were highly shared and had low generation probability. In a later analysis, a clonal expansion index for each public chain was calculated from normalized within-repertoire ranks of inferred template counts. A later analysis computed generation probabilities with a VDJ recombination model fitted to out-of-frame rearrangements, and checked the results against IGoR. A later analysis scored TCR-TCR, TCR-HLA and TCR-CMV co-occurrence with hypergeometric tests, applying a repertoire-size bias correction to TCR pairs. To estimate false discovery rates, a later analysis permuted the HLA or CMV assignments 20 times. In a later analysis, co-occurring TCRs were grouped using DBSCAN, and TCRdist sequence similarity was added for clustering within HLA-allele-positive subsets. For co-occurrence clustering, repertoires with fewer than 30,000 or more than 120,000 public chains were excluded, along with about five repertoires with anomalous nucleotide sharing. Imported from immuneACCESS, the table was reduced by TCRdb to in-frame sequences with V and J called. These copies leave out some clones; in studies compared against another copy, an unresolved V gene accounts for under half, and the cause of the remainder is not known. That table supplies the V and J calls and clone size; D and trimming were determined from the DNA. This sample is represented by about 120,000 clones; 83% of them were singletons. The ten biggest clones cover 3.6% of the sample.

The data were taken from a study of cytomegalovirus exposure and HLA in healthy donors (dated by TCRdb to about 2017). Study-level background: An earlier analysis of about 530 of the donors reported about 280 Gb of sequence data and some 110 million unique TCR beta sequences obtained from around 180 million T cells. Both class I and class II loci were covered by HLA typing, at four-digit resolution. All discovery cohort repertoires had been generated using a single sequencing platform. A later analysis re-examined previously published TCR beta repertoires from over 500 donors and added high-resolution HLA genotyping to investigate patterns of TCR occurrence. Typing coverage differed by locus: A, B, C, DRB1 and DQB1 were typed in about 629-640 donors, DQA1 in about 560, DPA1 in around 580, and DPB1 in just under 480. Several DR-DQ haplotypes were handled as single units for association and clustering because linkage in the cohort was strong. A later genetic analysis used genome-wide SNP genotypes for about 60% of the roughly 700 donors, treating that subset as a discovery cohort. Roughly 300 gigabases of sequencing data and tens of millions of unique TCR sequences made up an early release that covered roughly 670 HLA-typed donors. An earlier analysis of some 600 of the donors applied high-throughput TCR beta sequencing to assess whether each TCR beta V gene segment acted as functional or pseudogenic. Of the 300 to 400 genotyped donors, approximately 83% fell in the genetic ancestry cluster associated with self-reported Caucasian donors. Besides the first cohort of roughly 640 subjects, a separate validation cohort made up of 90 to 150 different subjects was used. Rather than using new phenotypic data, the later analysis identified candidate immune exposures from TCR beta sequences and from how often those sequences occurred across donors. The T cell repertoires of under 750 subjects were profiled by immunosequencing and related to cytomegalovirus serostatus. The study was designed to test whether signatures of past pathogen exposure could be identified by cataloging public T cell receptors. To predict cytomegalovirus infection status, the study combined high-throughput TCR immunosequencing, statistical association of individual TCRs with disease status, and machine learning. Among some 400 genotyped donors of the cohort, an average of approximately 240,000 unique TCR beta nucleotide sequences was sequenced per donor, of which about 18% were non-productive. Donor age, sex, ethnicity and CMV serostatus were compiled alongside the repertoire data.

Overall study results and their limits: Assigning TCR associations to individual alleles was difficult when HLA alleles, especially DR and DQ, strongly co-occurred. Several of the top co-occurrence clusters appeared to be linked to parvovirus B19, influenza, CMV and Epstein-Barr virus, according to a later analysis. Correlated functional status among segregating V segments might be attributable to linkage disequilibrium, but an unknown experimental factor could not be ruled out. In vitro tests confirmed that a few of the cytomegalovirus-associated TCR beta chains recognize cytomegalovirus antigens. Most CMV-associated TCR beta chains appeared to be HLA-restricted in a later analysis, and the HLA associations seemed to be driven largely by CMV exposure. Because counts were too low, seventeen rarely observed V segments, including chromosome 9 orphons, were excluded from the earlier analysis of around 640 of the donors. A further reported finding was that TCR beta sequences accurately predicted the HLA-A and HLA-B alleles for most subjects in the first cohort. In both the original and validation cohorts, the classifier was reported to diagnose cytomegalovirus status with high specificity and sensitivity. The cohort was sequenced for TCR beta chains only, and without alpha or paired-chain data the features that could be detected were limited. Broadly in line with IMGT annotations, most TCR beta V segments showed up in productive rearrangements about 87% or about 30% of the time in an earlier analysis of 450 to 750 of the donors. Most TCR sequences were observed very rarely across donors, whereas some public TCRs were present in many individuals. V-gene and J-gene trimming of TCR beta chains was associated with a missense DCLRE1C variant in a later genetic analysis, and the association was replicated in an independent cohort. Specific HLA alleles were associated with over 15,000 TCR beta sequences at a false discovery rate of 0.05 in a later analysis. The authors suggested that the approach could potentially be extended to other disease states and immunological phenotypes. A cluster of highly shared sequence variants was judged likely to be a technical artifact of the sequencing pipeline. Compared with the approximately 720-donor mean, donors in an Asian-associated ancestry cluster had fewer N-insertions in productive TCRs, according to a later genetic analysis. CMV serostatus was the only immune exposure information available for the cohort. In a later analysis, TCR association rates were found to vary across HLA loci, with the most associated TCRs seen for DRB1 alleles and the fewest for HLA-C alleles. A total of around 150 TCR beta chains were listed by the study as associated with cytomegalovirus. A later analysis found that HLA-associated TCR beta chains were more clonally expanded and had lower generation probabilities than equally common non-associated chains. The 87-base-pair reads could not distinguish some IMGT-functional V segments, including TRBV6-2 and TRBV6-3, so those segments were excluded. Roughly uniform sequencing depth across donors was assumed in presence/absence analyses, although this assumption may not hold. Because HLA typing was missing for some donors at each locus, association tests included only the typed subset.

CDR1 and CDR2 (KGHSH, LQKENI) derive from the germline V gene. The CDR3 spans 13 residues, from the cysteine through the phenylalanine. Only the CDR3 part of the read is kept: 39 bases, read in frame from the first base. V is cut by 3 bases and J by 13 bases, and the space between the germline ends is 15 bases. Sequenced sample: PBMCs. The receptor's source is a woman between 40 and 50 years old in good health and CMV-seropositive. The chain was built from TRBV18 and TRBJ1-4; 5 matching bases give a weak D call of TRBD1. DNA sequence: TGTGCCAGCTCACCTTCGGACACCCGAGGACTGTTTTTT. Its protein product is CASSPSDTRGLFF.